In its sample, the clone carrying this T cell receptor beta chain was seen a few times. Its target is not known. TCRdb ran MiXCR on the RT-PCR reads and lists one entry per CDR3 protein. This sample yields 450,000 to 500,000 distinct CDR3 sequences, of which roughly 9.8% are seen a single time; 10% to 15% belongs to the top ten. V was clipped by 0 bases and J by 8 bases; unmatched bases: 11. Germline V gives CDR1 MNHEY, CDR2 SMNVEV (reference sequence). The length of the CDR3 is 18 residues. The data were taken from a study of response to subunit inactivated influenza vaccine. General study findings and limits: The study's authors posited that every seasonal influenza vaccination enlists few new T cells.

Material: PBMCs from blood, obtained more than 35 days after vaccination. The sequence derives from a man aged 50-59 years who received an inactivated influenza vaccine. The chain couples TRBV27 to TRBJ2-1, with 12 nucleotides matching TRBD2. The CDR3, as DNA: TGTGCCAGCAGTTTATCGTTCTCGGCTAGCGGGAGGGCCTATGAGCAGTTCTTC. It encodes CASSLSFSASGRAYEQFF.